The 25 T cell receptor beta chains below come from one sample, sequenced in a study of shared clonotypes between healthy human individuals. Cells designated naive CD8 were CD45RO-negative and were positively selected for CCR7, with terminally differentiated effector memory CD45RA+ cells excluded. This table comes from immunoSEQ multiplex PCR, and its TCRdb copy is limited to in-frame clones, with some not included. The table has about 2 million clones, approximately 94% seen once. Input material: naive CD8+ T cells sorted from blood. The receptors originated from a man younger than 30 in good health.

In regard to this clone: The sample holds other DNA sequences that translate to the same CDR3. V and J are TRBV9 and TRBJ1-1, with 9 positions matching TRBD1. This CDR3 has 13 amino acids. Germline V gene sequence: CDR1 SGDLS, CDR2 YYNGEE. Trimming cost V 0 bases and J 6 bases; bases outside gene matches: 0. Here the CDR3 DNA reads TGTGCCAGCAGCGTAGGGACAGGGGCTGAAGCTTTCTTT. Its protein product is CASSVGTGAEAFF.

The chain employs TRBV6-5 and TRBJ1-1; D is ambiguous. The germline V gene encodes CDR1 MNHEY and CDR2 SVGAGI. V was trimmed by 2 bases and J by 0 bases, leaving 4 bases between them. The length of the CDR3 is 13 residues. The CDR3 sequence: CASSYQVNTEAFF. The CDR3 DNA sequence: TGTGCCAGCAGTTACCAAGTGAACACTGAAGCTTTCTTT.

CDR3 protein: CASSDLGSTGNTIYF. DNA of the CDR3: TGTGCCAGCAGCGATCTCGGCAGTACTGGAAACACCATATATTTT. V and J are TRBV5-6 and TRBJ1-3; no clear D. V shed 4 bases and J shed 2 bases, with 13 bases lying between them. The V gene's germline CDR1 is SGHDT and CDR2 YYEEEE. The CDR3 is 15 amino acids.

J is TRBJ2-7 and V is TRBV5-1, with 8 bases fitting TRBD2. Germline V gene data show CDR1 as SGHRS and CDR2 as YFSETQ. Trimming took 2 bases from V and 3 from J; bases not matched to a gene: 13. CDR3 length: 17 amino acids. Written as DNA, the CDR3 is TGCGCCAGCAGCTTAACAGGGATGGTTGCGGGAGGCTACGAGCAGTACTTC. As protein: CASSLTGMVAGGYEQYF.

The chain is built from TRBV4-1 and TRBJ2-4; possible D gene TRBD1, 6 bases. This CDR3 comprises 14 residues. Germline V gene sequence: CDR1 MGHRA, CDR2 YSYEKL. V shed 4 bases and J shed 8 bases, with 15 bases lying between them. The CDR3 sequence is CASSREDRIDIQYF. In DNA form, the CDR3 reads TGCGCCAGCAGCCGAGAAGACAGGATAGACATTCAGTACTTC.

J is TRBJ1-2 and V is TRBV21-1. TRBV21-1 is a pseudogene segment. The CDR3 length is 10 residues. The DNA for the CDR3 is TGTGCCAGCAGCAAGGATGGCTACACCTTC. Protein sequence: CASSKDGYTF.

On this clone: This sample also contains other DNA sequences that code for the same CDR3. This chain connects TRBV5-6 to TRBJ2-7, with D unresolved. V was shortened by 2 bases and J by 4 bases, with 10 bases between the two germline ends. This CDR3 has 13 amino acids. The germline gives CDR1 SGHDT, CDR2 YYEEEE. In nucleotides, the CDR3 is TGTGCCAGCAGCTTAGGCAATTATTACGAGCAGTACTTC. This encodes CASSLGNYYEQYF.

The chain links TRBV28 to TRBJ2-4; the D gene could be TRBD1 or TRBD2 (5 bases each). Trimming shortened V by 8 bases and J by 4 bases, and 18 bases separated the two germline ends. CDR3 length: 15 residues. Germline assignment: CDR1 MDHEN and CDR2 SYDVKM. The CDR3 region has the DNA TGTGCCAGCCCTTCTGGGGGTATGGGAAAAAACATTCAGTACTTC. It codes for CASPSGGMGKNIQYF.

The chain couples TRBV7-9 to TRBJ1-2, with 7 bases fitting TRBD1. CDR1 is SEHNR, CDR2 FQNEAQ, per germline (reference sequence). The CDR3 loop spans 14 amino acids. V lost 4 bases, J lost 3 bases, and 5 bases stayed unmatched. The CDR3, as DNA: TGTGCCAGCAGCTCTTCTGACAGGGACTATGGCTACACCTTC. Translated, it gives CASSSSDRDYGYTF. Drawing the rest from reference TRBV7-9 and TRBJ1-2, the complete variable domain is DTGVSQNPRHKITKRGQNVTFRCDPISEHNRLYWYRQTLGQGPEFLTYFQNEAQLEKSRLLSDRFSAERPKGSFSTLEIQRTEQGDSAMYLCASSSSDRDYGYTFGSGTRLTVV.

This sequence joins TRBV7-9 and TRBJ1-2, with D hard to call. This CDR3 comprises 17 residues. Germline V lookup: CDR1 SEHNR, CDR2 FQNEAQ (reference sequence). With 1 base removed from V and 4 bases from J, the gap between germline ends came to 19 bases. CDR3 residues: CASSLDPGSGFGYGYTF. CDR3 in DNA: TGTGCCAGCAGCTTAGACCCCGGTTCGGGTTTCGGCTATGGCTACACCTTC.

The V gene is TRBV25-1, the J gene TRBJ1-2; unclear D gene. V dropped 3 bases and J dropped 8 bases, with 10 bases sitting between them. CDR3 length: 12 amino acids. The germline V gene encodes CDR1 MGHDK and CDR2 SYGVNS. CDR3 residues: CASSDPGGGYTF. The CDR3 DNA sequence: TGTGCCAGCAGTGACCCCGGCGGAGGCTACACCTTC.

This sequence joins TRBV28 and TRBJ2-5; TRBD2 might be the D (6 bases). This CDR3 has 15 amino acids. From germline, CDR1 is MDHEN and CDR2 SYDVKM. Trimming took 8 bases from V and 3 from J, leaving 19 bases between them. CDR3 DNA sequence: TGTGCCAGCCACAGTTTCAGTAGCGGAAAAGAGACCCAGTACTTC. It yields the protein CASHSFSSGKETQYF. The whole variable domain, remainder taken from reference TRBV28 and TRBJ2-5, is DVKVTQSSRYLVKRTGEKVFLECVQDMDHENMFWYRQDPGLGLRLIYFSYDVKMKEKGDIPEGYSVSREKKERFSLILESASTNQTSMYLCASHSFSSGKETQYFGPGTRLLVL.

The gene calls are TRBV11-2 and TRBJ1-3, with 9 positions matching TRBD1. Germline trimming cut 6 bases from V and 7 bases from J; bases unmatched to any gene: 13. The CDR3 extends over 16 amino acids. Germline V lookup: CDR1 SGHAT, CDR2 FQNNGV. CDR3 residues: CASSYLPGQGRNTIYF. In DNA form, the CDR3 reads TGTGCCAGCAGTTACCTACCGGGACAGGGCAGGAACACCATATATTTT. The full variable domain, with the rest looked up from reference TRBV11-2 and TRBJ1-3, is EAGVAQSPRYKIIEKRQSVAFWCNPISGHATLYWYQQILGQGPKLLIQFQNNGVVDDSQLPKDRFSAERLKGVDSTLKIQPAKLEDSAVYLCASSYLPGQGRNTIYFGEGSWLTVV.

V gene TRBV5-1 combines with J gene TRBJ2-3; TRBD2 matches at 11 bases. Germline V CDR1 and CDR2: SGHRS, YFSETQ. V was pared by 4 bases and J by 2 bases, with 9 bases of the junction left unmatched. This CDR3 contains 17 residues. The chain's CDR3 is CASSHNLAGGTTDTQYF. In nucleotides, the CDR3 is TGCGCCAGCAGCCACAATTTAGCGGGGGGGACCACAGATACGCAGTATTTT. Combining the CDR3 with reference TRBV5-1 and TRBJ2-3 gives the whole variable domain KAGVTQTPRYLIKTRGQQVTLSCSPISGHRSVSWYQQTPGQGLQFLFEYFSETQRNKGNFPGRFSGRQFSNSRSEMNVSTLELGDSALYLCASSHNLAGGTTDTQYFGPGTRLTVL.

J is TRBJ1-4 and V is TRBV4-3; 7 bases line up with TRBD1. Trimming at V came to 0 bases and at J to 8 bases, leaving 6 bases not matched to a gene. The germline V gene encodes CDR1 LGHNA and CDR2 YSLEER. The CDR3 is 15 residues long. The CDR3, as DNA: TGCGCCAGCAGCCAAGATCAAGGGGGCGCGGAAAAACTGTTTTTT. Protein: CASSQDQGGAEKLFF.

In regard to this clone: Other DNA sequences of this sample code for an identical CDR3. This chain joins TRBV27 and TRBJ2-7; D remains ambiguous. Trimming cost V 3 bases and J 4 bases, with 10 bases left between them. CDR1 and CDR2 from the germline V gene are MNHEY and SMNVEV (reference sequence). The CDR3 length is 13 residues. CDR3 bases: TGTGCCAGCAGTTTTCGGGCAGGTTACGAGCAGTACTTC. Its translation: CASSFRAGYEQYF.

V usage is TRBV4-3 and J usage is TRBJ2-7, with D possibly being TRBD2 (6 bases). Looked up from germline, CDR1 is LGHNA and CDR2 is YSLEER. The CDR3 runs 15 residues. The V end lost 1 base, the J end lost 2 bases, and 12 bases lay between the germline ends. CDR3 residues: CASSQVGRGTYEQYF. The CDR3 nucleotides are TGCGCCAGCAGCCAAGTCGGGAGAGGGACCTACGAGCAGTACTTC.

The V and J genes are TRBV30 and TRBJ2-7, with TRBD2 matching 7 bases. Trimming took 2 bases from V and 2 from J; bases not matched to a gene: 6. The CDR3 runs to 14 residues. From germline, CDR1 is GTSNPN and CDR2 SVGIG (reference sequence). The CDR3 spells CAWSRGGGPYEQYF. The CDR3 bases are TGTGCCTGGAGTCGCGGGGGAGGACCCTACGAGCAGTACTTC.

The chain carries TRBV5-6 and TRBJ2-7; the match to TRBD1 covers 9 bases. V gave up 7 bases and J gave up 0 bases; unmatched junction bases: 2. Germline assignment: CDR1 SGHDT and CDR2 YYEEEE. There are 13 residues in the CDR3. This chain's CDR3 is CASGTGSSYEQYF. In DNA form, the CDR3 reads TGTGCCAGCGGGACAGGGAGCTCCTACGAGCAGTACTTC.

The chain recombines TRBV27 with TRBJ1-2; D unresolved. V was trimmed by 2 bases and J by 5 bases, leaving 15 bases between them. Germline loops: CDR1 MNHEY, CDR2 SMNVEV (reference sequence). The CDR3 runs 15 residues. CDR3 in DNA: TGTGCCAGCAGTTTACGGGATCGAGGGAGGTATGGCTACACCTTC. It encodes CASSLRDRGRYGYTF.

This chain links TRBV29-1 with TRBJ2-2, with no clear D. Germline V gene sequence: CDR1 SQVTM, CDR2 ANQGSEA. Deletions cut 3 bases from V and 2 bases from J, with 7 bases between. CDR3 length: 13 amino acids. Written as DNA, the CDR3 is TGCAGCGTTGATAACCTAAACACCGGGGAGCTGTTTTTT. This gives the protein CSVDNLNTGELFF.

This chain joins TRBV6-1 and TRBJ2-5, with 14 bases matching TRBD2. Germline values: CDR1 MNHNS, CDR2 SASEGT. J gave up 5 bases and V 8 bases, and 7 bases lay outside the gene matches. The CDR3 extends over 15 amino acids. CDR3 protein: CASRTSGGYIETQYF. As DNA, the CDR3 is TGTGCCAGCCGGACTAGCGGGGGGTATATCGAGACCCAGTACTTC.

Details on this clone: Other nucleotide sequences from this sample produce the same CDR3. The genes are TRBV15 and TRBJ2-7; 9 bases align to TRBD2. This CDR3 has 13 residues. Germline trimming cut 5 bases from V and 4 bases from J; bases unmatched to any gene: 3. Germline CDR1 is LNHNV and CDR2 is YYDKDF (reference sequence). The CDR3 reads CATSGGLAYEQYF. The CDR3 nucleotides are TGTGCCACCAGCGGGGGACTAGCTTACGAGCAGTACTTC.

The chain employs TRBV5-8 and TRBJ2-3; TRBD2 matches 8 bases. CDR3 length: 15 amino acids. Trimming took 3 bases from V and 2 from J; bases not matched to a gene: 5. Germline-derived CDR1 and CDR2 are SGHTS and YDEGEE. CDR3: CASSSAGEYTDTQYF. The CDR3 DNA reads TGTGCCAGCAGCTCAGCGGGGGAGTACACAGATACGCAGTATTTT. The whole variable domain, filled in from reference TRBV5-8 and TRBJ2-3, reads EAGVTQSPTHLIKTRGQQATLRCSPISGHTSVYWYQQALGLGLQFLLWYDEGEERNRGNFPPRFSGRQFPNYSSELNVNALELEDSALYLCASSSAGEYTDTQYFGPGTRLTVL.

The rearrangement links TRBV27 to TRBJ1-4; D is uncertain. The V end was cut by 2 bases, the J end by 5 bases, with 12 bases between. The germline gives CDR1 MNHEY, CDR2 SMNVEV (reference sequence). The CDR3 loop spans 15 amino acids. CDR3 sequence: CASSLDGLWNEKLFF. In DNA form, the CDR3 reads TGTGCCAGCAGTTTAGATGGACTGTGGAATGAAAAACTGTTTTTT.